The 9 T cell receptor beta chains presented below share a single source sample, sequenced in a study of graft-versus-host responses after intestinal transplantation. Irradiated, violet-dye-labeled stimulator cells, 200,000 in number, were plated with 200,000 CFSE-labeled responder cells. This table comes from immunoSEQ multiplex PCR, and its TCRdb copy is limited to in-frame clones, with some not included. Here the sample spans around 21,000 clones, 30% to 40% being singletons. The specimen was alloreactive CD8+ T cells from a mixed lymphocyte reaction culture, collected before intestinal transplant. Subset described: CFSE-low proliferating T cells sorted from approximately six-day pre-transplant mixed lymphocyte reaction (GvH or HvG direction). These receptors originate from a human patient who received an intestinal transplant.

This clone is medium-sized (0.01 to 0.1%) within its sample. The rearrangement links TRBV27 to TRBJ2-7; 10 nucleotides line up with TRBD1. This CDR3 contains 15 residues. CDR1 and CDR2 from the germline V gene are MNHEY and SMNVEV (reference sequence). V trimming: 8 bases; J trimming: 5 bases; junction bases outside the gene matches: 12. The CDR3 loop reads CASAYTGTGDHEQYF. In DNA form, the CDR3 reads TGTGCCAGCGCCTACACCGGGACAGGGGATCACGAGCAGTACTTC.

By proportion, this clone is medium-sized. In nucleotides, the CDR3 is TGTGCCAGCAGTTTCTCGACTAGCGGCTACGAGCAGTACTTC. It translates to CASSFSTSGYEQYF. The chain combines TRBV27 with TRBJ2-7, with 9 bases lining up with TRBD2. The CDR3 is 14 residues long. V gave up 3 bases and J gave up 3 bases; unmatched junction bases: 3. Germline V gene data show CDR1 as MNHEY and CDR2 as SMNVEV (reference sequence).

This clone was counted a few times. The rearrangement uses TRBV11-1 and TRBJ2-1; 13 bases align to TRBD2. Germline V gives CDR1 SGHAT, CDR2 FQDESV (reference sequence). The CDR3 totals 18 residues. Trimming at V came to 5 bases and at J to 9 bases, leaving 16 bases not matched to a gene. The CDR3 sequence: CASSTWAFGTSGKGEQFF. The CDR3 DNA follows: TGTGCCAGCAGCACCTGGGCTTTCGGGACTAGCGGGAAGGGTGAGCAGTTCTTC.

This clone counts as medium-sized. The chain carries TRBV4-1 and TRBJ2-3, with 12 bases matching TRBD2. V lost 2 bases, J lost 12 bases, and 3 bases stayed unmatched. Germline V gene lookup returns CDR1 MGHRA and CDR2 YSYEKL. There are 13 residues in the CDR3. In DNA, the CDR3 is TGCGCCAGCAGCCAACCTAGCGGGGGGGCACAGTATTTT. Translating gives CASSQPSGGAQYF.

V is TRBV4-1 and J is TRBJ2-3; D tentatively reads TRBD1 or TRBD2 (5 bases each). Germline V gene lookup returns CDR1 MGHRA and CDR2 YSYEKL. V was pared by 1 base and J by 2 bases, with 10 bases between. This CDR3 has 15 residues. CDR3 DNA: TGCGCCAGCAGCCAAGTTCCGGGGCCCACAGATACGCAGTATTTT. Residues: CASSQVPGPTDTQYF.

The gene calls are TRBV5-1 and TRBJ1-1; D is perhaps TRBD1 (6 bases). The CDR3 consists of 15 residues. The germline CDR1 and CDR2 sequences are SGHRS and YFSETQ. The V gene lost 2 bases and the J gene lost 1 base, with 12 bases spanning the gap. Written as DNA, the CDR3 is TGCGCCAGCAGCTTTCCTCAGGGGCCGAACACTGAAGCTTTCTTT. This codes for CASSFPQGPNTEAFF.

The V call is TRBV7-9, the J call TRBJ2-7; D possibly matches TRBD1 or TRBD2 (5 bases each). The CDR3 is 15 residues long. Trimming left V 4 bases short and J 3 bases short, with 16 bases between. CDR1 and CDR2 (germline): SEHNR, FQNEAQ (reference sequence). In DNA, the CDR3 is TGTGCCAGCAGCTCTACTAGTACAGGTCTCTACGAGCAGTACTTC. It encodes CASSSTSTGLYEQYF.

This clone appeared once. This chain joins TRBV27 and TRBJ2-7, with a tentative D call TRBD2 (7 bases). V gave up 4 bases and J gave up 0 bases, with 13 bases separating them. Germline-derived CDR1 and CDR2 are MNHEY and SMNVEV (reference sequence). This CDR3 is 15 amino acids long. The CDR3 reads CASSWGGPSSYEQYF. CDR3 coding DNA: TGTGCCAGCAGTTGGGGGGGGCCAAGCTCCTACGAGCAGTACTTC.

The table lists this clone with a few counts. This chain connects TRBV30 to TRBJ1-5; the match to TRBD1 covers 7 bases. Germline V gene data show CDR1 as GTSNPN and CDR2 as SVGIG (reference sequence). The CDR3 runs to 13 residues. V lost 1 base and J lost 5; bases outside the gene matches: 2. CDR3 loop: CAWSDQGDQPQHF. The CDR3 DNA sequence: TGTGCCTGGAGTGACCAGGGGGATCAGCCCCAGCATTTT.